The source of this TCR beta chain is a study of post-analysis software for immune sequencing data. TCR beta cDNA libraries had unique molecular identifiers. MiXCR, applied by TCRdb to the PCR reads, yields one record per CDR3 protein. The data hold about 540,000 distinct CDR3 sequences, with approximately 34% observed a single time. Turning to this clonotype: Its target is unknown.

Study conclusions and caveats: The five TRBV segments detected at higher frequency in patients than in controls included TRBV5-6, TRBV5-1 and TRBV20-1.

The CDR3 is 14 residues long. V trimming: 5 bases; J trimming: 6 bases; junction bases outside the gene matches: 10. From germline, CDR1 is PRHDT and CDR2 FYEKMQ (reference sequence). The chain is built from TRBV13 and TRBJ2-7; 7 bases map to TRBD2. Sequences were obtained from blood. The source is a girl aged 2 to 17 with multiple sclerosis. The CDR3: CASSPKAGAFEQYF. CDR3 coding DNA: TGTGCCAGCAGCCCCAAGGCGGGAGCTTTCGAGCAGTACTTC.